This T cell receptor beta chain was identified in a study of shared clonotypes between healthy human individuals. Produced via immunoSEQ multiplex PCR; TCRdb's table is partial and in-frame only. The repertoire holds over a million clones, roughly 96% seen once, with approximately 1% in the top ten. This clone came up once. Its antigen is as yet unknown. Findings and caveats of the study: Shared clonotypes across all four donors exceeded non-shared ones in generation probability. Blood alone was sampled, and tissue repertoires likely differ.

The germline V gene encodes CDR1 SGHTS and CDR2 YDEGEE. The CDR3 loop spans 14 amino acids. V gave up 5 bases and J gave up 4 bases; unmatched junction bases: 4. The origin of this receptor is a man between 25 and 39 years old in good health. Sequencing input: naive CD4+ T cells sorted from blood. Indicated subset: CD45RA+ positively selected. The chain has TRBV5-8 and TRBJ1-5, with 9 bases lining up with TRBD1. In DNA form, the CDR3 reads TGTGCCAGCAGTCGGACAGGGGTAAATCAGCCCCAGCATTTT. This gives the protein CASSRTGVNQPQHF.